Each of the 21 T cell receptor beta chains below was sequenced from the same sample in a study of cytotoxic CD8 clonotypes in ibrutinib-treated CLL. TCRdb's table, derived via immunoSEQ multiplex PCR, lists solely in-frame clones and lacks some. The sample yields about 140,000 clones, approximately 80% seen once. Sequences were derived from PBMCs, sampled after 36 months of ibrutinib treatment. The receptor set was obtained from a human donor with chronic lymphocytic leukemia.

The rearrangement joins TRBV30 to TRBJ1-2; 7 bases fit TRBD1. Germline CDR1 reads GTSNPN; CDR2 reads SVGIG (reference sequence). Germline trimming cut 1 base from V and 7 bases from J; bases unmatched to any gene: 9. This CDR3 has 14 residues. The CDR3 DNA sequence: TGTGCCTGGAGTGGGAAACAGGGGAGTGCTGGCTACACCTTC. It codes for CAWSGKQGSAGYTF.

Points on this clone: Other nucleotide sequences from this sample produce the same CDR3. This chain uses TRBV5-6 with TRBJ1-5; weak D call: TRBD1 (6 bases). Trimming left V 4 bases short and J 4 bases short, with 12 bases between. Germline CDR1 SGHDT, CDR2 YYEEEE. This CDR3 has 14 amino acids. The CDR3 is CASSLQGRNQPQHF. In DNA, the CDR3 is TGTGCCAGCAGCCTTCAGGGGAGAAATCAGCCCCAGCATTTT.

A few counts support this clone. The chain couples TRBV6-5 to TRBJ2-3, with a possible D match to TRBD2 (7 bases). This CDR3 spans 14 amino acids. From germline, CDR1 is MNHEY and CDR2 SVGAGI. V dropped 6 bases and J dropped 5 bases, with 15 bases sitting between them. CDR3: CASRASGGGDTQYF. CDR3 bases: TGTGCCAGCAGGGCTAGCGGAGGGGGAGATACGCAGTATTTT.

The chain couples TRBV5-1 to TRBJ2-3; D uncertain. Germline CDR1 reads SGHRS; CDR2 reads YFSETQ. V lost 0 bases and J lost 2, with 7 bases in between. The length of the CDR3 is 14 residues. The CDR3 DNA follows: TGCGCCAGCAGCTTGGTCATTAACACAGATACGCAGTATTTT. Translated, it gives CASSLVINTDTQYF.

V usage is TRBV2 and J usage is TRBJ2-7; 7 bases match TRBD1. Germline CDR1 and CDR2: SNHLY and FYNNEI. This CDR3 region has 16 residues. The V segment lost 7 bases and the J segment 1 base; nucleotides outside the gene matches: 13. The CDR3 DNA reads as TGTGCCAGCAAGTCTCTCCCCGGGACAGAGTCCTACGAGCAGTACTTC. Protein product: CASKSLPGTESYEQYF.

The chain uses TRBV30 and TRBJ1-2; no clear D gene. V lost 3 bases and J lost 7, with 15 bases in between. The CDR3 length is 13 residues. Germline lookup yields CDR1 GTSNPN and CDR2 SVGIG (reference sequence). The CDR3 loop is CAWRPVGRSGYTF. The CDR3 DNA reads as TGTGCCTGGAGGCCCGTTGGACGGAGTGGCTACACCTTC.

This clone was observed once. The chain combines TRBV18 with TRBJ1-2; D is undetermined. Trimming stripped 4 bases from V and 3 bases from J, with 9 bases between. Per the germline V gene, CDR1 is KGHSH and CDR2 is LQKENI. This CDR3 has 13 amino acids. The CDR3 DNA reads TGTGCCAGCTCACAGGACGTTGACTATGGCTACACCTTC. Protein product: CASSQDVDYGYTF.

The chain links TRBV10-3 to TRBJ2-3, with a possible D match to TRBD2 (6 bases). Trimming left V 0 bases short and J 1 base short, with 8 bases between. Germline V gives CDR1 ENHRY, CDR2 SYGVKD. This CDR3 contains 15 residues. The CDR3, as DNA: TGTGCCATCAGTGAGTCCCAGCGGGGCACAGATACGCAGTATTTT. This codes for CAISESQRGTDTQYF.

This clone was picked up a small number of times. The rearrangement uses TRBV10-2 and TRBJ1-4, with unresolved D. Germline V lookup: CDR1 WSHSY, CDR2 SAAADI. This CDR3 is built from 15 residues. Between the trimmed V and J ends, which lost 8 bases and 7 bases, there was a span of 20 bases. The CDR3 region has the DNA TGCGCCAGCTCTAGTAACCCCGAGGGCGGTGAAAAACTGTTTTTT. It encodes CASSSNPEGGEKLFF.

V and J are TRBV18 and TRBJ1-5; D might be TRBD1 (5 bases). Per the germline V gene, CDR1 is KGHSH and CDR2 is LQKENI. The CDR3 runs to 16 residues. Trimming removed 3 bases from V and 2 bases from J, with 14 bases in between. In DNA form, the CDR3 reads TGTGCCAGCTCACCGAGTCGGGGGGAAGGCAATCAGCCCCAGCATTTT. Protein sequence: CASSPSRGEGNQPQHF.

V is TRBV7-3 and J is TRBJ1-1; D unclear. Germline CDR1 reads SGHTA; CDR2 reads FQGTGA. The CDR3 contains 15 residues. Trimming cost V 3 bases and J 3 bases, with 14 bases left between them. The chain's CDR3 is CASSLIWEGDTEAFF. Here the CDR3 DNA reads TGTGCCAGCAGCTTGATTTGGGAAGGAGACACTGAAGCTTTCTTT.

V is TRBV6-5 and J is TRBJ1-4, with 7 bases fitting TRBD1. Per the germline V gene, CDR1 is MNHEY and CDR2 is SVGAGI. Trimming at V came to 5 bases and at J to 3 bases, leaving 6 bases not matched to a gene. The CDR3 consists of 15 residues. The CDR3 here is CASSAEDRPNEKLFF. The CDR3 DNA reads TGTGCCAGCAGTGCAGAGGACAGGCCTAATGAAAAACTGTTTTTT.

The rearrangement uses TRBV7-9 and TRBJ2-7; 10 positions agree with TRBD2. The trim removed 5 bases at V and 1 base at J, leaving 5 bases unmatched. Germline V CDR1 and CDR2: SEHNR, FQNEAQ (reference sequence). This CDR3 contains 15 residues. The CDR3 nucleotides are TGTGCCAGCAGCCGGAGCGGGGGGGCATCCTACGAGCAGTACTTC. Protein: CASSRSGGASYEQYF.

The chain couples TRBV5-1 to TRBJ2-5; D is unresolved. The length of the CDR3 is 15 residues. The V end lost 4 bases, the J end lost 1 base, and 14 bases lay between the germline ends. Germline CDR1 and CDR2: SGHRS and YFSETQ. Here the CDR3 reads CASSPEAGSQETQYF. The CDR3 DNA follows: TGCGCCAGCAGCCCCGAGGCCGGATCCCAAGAGACCCAGTACTTC.

The chain recombines TRBV5-1 with TRBJ2-6; D ambiguous. V lost 0 bases and J 0 bases, leaving 7 bases between the germline ends. CDR1 SGHRS and CDR2 YFSETQ come from the germline V gene. This CDR3 contains 16 residues. The CDR3 DNA reads as TGCGCCAGCAGCTTGGTGCCAGGCTCTGGGGCCAACGTCCTGACTTTC. Protein sequence: CASSLVPGSGANVLTF.

This sequence joins TRBV19 and TRBJ2-7; 9 bases map to TRBD1. Germline lookup yields CDR1 LNHDA and CDR2 SQIVND (reference sequence). The CDR3 runs 13 residues. V shed 7 bases and J 3 bases; nucleotides not matched to a gene: 4. As DNA, the CDR3 is TGTGCCAGTAAAAGACAGGGGGACTACGAGCAGTACTTC. It translates to CASKRQGDYEQYF.

This clone was detected only once. V gene TRBV4-1 combines with J gene TRBJ1-2; D possibly corresponds to TRBD1 (5 bases). CDR1 is MGHRA and CDR2 is YSYEKL in the germline V gene. V was trimmed by 1 base and J by 0 bases, leaving 15 bases between them. There are 17 residues in the CDR3. The CDR3 DNA sequence: TGCGCCAGCAGCCAAGTCGGGGCTCGACGGACTAACTATGGCTACACCTTC. It codes for CASSQVGARRTNYGYTF.

The chain links TRBV18 to TRBJ2-7; possible D gene TRBD2, 6 bases. CDR3 length: 17 amino acids. Germline V gives CDR1 KGHSH, CDR2 LQKENI. Trimming cost V 3 bases and J 5 bases, with 23 bases left between them. The CDR3 is CASSPSVGTRGSHEQYF. The DNA of the CDR3 is TGTGCCAGCTCACCGTCTGTCGGAACACGGGGGTCCCACGAGCAGTACTTC.

V usage is TRBV10-3 and J usage is TRBJ2-7, with 8 positions matching TRBD2. The J segment lost 5 bases and the V segment lost 0 bases, leaving 6 bases of the junction unmatched. The CDR3 loop spans 15 amino acids. The V gene's germline CDR1 is ENHRY and CDR2 SYGVKD. The CDR3 DNA sequence: TGTGCCATCAGTGAGTCCGGAAGCGGGAGAAACGAGCAGTACTTC. Protein: CAISESGSGRNEQYF.

The gene calls are TRBV2 and TRBJ2-3, with 7 bases matching TRBD2. This CDR3 is 14 amino acids long. Unmatched junction bases numbered 6, after V lost 6 bases and J lost 3 bases. Germline CDR1 and CDR2: SNHLY and FYNNEI. The CDR3 reads CASRPGTMTDTQYF. The CDR3 DNA is TGTGCCAGCAGGCCGGGGACTATGACAGATACGCAGTATTTT. The full variable domain, its missing parts supplied by reference TRBV2 and TRBJ2-3, is EPEVTQTPSHQVTQMGQEVILRCVPISNHLYFYWYRQILGQKVEFLVSFYNNEISEKSEIFDDQFSVERPDGSNFTLKIRSTKLEDSAMYFCASRPGTMTDTQYFGPGTRLTVL.

The CDR3, as DNA: TGTGCCAGCAGCGCCGGCCGGAACACTGAAGCTTTCTTT. As protein: CASSAGRNTEAFF. The V call is TRBV9, the J call TRBJ1-1; no reliable D call. The germline V gene has CDR1 SGDLS and CDR2 YYNGEE. The CDR3 loop spans 13 amino acids. The V end lost 3 bases, the J end lost 1 base, and 7 bases lay between the germline ends.